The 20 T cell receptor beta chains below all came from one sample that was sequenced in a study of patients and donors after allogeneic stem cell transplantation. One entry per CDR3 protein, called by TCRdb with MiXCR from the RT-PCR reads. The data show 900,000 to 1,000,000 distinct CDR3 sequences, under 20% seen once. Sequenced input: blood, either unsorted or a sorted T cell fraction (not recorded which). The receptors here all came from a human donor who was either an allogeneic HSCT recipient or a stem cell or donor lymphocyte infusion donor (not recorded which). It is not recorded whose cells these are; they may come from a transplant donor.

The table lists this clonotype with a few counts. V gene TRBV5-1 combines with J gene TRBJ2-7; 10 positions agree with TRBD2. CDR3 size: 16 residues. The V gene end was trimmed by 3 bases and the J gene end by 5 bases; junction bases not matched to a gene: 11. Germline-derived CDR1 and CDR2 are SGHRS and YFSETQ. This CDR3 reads CASSSPSGSLVHEQYF. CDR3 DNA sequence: TGCGCCAGCAGCTCCCCTAGCGGGAGTTTAGTCCACGAGCAGTACTTC.

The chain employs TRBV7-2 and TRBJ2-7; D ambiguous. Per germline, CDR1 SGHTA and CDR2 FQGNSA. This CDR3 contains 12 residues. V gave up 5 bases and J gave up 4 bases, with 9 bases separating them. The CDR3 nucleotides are TGTGCCAGCAGCATCGACCTGTACGAGCAGTACTTC. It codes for CASSIDLYEQYF.

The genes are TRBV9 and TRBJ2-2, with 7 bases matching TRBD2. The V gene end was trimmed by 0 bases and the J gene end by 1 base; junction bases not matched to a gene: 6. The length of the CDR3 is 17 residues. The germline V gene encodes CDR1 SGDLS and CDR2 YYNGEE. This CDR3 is CASSVAIQRGNTGELFF. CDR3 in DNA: TGTGCCAGCAGCGTAGCTATCCAGCGGGGGAACACCGGGGAGCTGTTTTTT.

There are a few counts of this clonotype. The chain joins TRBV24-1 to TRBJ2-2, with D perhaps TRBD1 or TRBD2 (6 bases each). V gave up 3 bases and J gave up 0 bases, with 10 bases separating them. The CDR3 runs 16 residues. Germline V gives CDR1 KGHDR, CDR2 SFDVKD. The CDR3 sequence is CATSDVGGANTGELFF. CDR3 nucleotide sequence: TGTGCCACCAGTGATGTGGGGGGCGCGAACACCGGGGAGCTGTTTTTT.

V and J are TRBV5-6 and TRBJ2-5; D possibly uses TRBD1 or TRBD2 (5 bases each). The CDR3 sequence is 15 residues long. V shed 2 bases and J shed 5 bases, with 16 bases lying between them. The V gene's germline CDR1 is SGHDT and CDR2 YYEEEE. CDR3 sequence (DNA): TGTGCCAGCAGCTTCAGGGCAGGGAGTCACGAGACCCAGTACTTC. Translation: CASSFRAGSHETQYF.

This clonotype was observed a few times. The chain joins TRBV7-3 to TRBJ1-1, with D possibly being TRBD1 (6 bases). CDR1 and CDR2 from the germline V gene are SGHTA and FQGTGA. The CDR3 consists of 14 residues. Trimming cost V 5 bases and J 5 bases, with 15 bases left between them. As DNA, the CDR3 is TGTGCCAGCAGCCAGGCAGGGGCGCGAACTGAAGCTTTCTTT. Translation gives CASSQAGARTEAFF. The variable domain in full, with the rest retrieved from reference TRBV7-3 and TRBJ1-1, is GAGVSQTPSNKVTEKGKYVELRCDPISGHTALYWYRQSLGQGPEFLIYFQGTGAADDSGLPNDRFFAVRPEGSVSTLKIQRTERGDSAVYLCASSQAGARTEAFFGQGTRLTVV.

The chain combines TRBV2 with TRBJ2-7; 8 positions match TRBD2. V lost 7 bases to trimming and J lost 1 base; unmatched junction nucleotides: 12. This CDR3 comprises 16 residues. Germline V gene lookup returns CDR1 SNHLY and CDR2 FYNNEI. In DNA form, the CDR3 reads TGTGCCAGCACCGTAGGTAGCGGGGCTCTATCCTACGAGCAGTACTTC. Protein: CASTVGSGALSYEQYF.

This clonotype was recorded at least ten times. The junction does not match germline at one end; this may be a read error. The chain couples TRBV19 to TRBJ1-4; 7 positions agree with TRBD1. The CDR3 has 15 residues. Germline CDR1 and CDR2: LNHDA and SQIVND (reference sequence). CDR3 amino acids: CASSPGTATNEKLFF. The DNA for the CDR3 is TGCGCCAGCAGCCCCGGGACAGCAACTAATGAAAAACTGTTTTTT.

The CDR3 DNA sequence: TGCGCCAGCACCAAAGAGGGGTATAACGAGCAGTACTTC. Translation gives CASTKEGYNEQYF. This chain uses TRBV5-1 with TRBJ2-7; D may match TRBD1 or TRBD2 (5 bases each). The CDR3 covers 13 residues. Germline-derived CDR1 and CDR2 are SGHRS and YFSETQ. Between the trimmed V and J ends, which lost 6 bases and 5 bases, there was a span of 15 bases.

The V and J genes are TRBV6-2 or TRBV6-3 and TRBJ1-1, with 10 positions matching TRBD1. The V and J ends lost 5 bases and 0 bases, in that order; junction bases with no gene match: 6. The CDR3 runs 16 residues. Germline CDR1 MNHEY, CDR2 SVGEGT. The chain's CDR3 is CASSPLTGGVNTEAFF. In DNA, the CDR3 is TGTGCCAGCAGTCCTCTGACAGGGGGCGTGAACACTGAAGCTTTCTTT.

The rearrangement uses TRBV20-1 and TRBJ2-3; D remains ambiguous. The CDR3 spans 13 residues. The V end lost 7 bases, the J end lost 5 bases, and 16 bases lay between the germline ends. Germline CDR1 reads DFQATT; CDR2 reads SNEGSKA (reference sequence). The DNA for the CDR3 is TGCAGTGTCCCGATGGCCGGTGTAGATACGCAGTATTTT. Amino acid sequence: CSVPMAGVDTQYF.

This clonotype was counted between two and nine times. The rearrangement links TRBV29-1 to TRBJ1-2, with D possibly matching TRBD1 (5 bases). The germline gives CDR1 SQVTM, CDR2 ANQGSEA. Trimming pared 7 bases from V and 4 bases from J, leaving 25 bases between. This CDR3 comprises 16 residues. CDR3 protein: CSAVGTGHRLPYGYTF. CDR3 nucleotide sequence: TGCAGCGCAGTGGGTACCGGACACCGACTCCCCTATGGCTACACCTTC.

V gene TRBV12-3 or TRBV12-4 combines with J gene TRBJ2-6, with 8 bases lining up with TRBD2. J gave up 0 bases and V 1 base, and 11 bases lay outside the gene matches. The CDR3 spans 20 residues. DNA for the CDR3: TGTGCCAGCAGTTTAGGATTGCGGCTAGCGGGCTTCTCTGGGGCCAACGTCCTGACTTTC. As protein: CASSLGLRLAGFSGANVLTF.

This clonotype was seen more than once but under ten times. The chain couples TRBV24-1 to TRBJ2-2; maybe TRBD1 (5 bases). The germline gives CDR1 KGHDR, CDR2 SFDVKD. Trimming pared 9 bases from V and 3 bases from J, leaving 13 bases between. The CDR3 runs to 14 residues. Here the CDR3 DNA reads TGTGCCACCGGAAGGACAAGGGACACCGGGGAGCTGTTTTTT. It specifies CATGRTRDTGELFF.

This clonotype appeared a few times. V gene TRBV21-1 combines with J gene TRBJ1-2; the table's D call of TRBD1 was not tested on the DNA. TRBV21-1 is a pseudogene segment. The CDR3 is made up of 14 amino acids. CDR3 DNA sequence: TGTGCCAGCAGCGCCAGATCGCAGGGCTATGGCTACACCTTC. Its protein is CASSARSQGYGYTF.

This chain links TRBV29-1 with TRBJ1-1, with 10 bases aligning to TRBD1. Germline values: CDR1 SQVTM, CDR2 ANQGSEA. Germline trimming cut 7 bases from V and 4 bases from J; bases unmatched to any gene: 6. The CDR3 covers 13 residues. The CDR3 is CSAQTGGGTEAFF. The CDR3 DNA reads TGCAGCGCCCAGACAGGGGGCGGCACTGAAGCTTTCTTT. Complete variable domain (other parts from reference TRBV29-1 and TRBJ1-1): SAVISQKPSRDICQRGTSLTIQCQVDSQVTMMFWYRQQPGQSLTLIATANQGSEATYESGFVIDKFPISRPNLTFSTLTVSNMSPEDSSIYLCSAQTGGGTEAFFGQGTRLTVV.

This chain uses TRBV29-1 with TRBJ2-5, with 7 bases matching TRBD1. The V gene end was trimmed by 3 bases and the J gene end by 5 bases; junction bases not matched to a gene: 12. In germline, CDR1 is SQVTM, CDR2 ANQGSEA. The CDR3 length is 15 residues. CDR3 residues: CSVDKDRLGWETQYF. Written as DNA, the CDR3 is TGCAGCGTTGATAAGGACAGGCTTGGATGGGAGACCCAGTACTTC.

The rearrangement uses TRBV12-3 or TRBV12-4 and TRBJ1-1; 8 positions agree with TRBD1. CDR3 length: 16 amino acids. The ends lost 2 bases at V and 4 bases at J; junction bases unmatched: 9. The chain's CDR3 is CASSLRSNRGVTEAFF. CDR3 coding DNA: TGTGCCAGCAGTTTAAGGTCAAACAGGGGGGTCACTGAAGCTTTCTTT.

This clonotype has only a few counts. CDR3 region: CATGQGTDTQYF. Written as DNA, the CDR3 is TGTGCCACGGGACAGGGCACAGATACGCAGTATTTT. This sequence joins TRBV24-1 and TRBJ2-3, with 8 bases lining up with TRBD1. Germline V gene data show CDR1 as KGHDR and CDR2 as SFDVKD. The CDR3 runs to 12 residues. V lost 10 bases and J lost 1; bases outside the gene matches: 0.

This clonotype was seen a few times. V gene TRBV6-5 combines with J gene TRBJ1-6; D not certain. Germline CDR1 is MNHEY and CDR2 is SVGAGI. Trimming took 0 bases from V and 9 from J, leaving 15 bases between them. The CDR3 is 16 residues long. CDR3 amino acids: CASSYSTLSGTSPLHF. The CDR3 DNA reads TGTGCCAGCAGTTACTCGACCCTTTCGGGAACTTCACCCCTCCACTTT.